This T cell receptor (beta chain) is from a study of metastatic and nonmetastatic thyroid tumors. Study observations and caveats: A significant increase in TCR beta diversity was reportedly seen in malignant thyroid tumors relative to benign nodules, in blood and tumor.

V shed 0 bases and J shed 2 bases, with 10 bases lying between them. This CDR3 has 15 amino acids. Germline-derived CDR1 and CDR2 are WSHSY and SAAADI. The entire patient cohort was treatment-naive prior to thyroid surgery. Using MiXCR, TCRdb reanalyzed the PCR reads. The repertoire holds 35,000 to 45,000 clones, with over 10% as singletons. This clone was found many times. As yet, its antigen is unknown. This receptor was obtained from a male donor with papillary thyroid cancer or a benign thyroid nodule (not recorded which). Some clones in this sample may be carry-over from other donors' samples. The specimen was blood. The gene calls are TRBV10-2 and TRBJ1-2; D gene ambiguous. CDR3 region: CASSESTGKNYGYTF. CDR3 coding DNA: TGCGCCAGCAGTGAGTCGACGGGGAAAAACTATGGCTACACCTTC.